These 4 T cell receptor beta chains came from one sample sequenced in a study of spatial heterogeneity in lung cancer. As to time point: sample taken at primary tumor resection. A single record per CDR3 protein comes from TCRdb applying MiXCR to the 5' RACE reads. Seen here are several thousand distinct CDR3 sequences, 2.5% to 3% observed once, and the top ten hold roughly 25%. The sample consisted of normal lung tissue next to the tumor, taken at surgery. The receptors derive from a male donor with early-stage non-small cell lung cancer.

V gene TRBV18 combines with J gene TRBJ1-1; D call uncertain. Germline V CDR1 and CDR2: KGHSH, LQKENI. Trimming stripped 3 bases from V and 3 bases from J, with 8 bases between. The CDR3 is 13 residues long. CDR3 in amino acids: CASSPTGDTEAFF. The CDR3 nucleotides are TGTGCCAGCTCACCGACGGGAGACACTGAAGCTTTCTTT.

This clonotype came up many times. The chain combines TRBV10-1 with TRBJ2-2; 7 nucleotides agree with TRBD1. Per the germline V gene, CDR1 is WNHNN and CDR2 is SYGVQD (reference sequence). J lost 5 bases, V lost 3 bases, and 6 bases had no gene match. The length of the CDR3 is 15 residues. The CDR3 region is CASSDGTEGTGELFF. In DNA, the CDR3 is TGCGCCAGCAGTGACGGGACAGAAGGGACCGGGGAGCTGTTTTTT.

This clonotype has only a few counts. The chain combines TRBV9 with TRBJ1-4, with D uncertain. This CDR3 is 16 amino acids long. Between the trimmed V and J ends, which lost 0 bases and 4 bases, there was a span of 13 bases. CDR1 is SGDLS and CDR2 is YYNGEE in the germline V gene. CDR3 in amino acids: CASSVEPYSNNEKLFF. In DNA form, the CDR3 reads TGTGCCAGCAGCGTAGAGCCGTACTCCAATAATGAAAAACTGTTTTTT.

In its sample, this clonotype was seen many times. The rearrangement joins TRBV5-4 to TRBJ1-5; 7 bases are shared with TRBD1. The V segment lost 2 bases and the J segment 0 bases; nucleotides outside the gene matches: 8. Germline V gene sequence: CDR1 SGHNT, CDR2 YYREEE (reference sequence). There are 17 residues in the CDR3. The CDR3: CASSFAGGGYSNQPQHF. CDR3 nucleotide sequence: TGTGCCAGCAGCTTCGCAGGGGGGGGGTATAGCAATCAGCCCCAGCATTTT.